A single sample gave rise to the 16 T cell receptor beta chains below, sequenced in a study of radiotherapy plus CTLA-4 blockade in lung cancer (dated by TCRdb to between 2017 and 2018). Libraries were constructed by the immunoSEQ multiplex PCR assay. The source is immuneACCESS, and TCRdb retained only in-frame sequences with V and J called. Part of the clones is not carried over; for the studies checked, unresolved V genes explain less than half of this, and the remainder is unexplained. Counted in this sample were some 100,000 clones; around 81% of them appeared once. The top ten constitute roughly 15% of the sample. The specimen was peripheral blood, collected from a patient treated with radiotherapy plus ipilimumab. The receptors shown here come from a human donor with non-small cell lung cancer that progressed on radiotherapy plus ipilimumab.

This chain links TRBV11-3 with TRBJ2-3; TRBD2 aligns across 7 bases. Germline-derived CDR1 and CDR2 are SGHNT and YENEEA. CDR3 length equals 17 residues. Germline trimming cut 4 bases from V and 0 bases from J; bases unmatched to any gene: 10. The CDR3 spells CASSSLRLAASTDTQYF. The CDR3 DNA sequence: TGTGCCAGCAGCTCCCTTCGACTAGCAGCTAGCACAGATACGCAGTATTTT.

The CDR3 is CASSMRSSSHEQFF. CDR3 coding DNA: TGTGCCAGTAGTATGCGCAGTTCAAGCCATGAGCAGTTCTTC. This rearrangement joins TRBV19 to TRBJ2-1; D ambiguous. Germline V gene lookup returns CDR1 LNHDA and CDR2 SQIVND (reference sequence). With 3 bases removed from V and 8 bases from J, the gap between germline ends came to 14 bases. CDR3 length: 14 residues.

The V call is TRBV19, the J call TRBJ1-1; D is ambiguous. Germline V gene sequence: CDR1 LNHDA, CDR2 SQIVND (reference sequence). The CDR3 sequence is 15 residues long. V was trimmed by 1 base and J by 0 bases, leaving 9 bases between them. The DNA of the CDR3 is TGTGCCAGTAGTATAGGCACTAACATGAACACTGAAGCTTTCTTT. It translates to CASSIGTNMNTEAFF. The full variable domain, rest sourced from reference TRBV19 and TRBJ1-1, is DGGITQSPKYLFRKEGQNVTLSCEQNLNHDAMYWYRQDPGQGLRLIYYSQIVNDFQKGDIAEGYSVSREKKESFPLTVTSAQKNPTAFYLCASSIGTNMNTEAFFGQGTRLTVV.

The V gene is TRBV11-1, the J gene TRBJ1-2; D gene ambiguous. The CDR3 has 13 residues. Germline V gene data show CDR1 as SGHAT and CDR2 as FQDESV (reference sequence). V was trimmed by 5 bases and J by 2 bases, leaving 9 bases between them. The CDR3 coding sequence is TGTGCCAGCAGCGCCGGACTGAACTATGGCTACACCTTC. It translates to CASSAGLNYGYTF. Full variable domain (missing parts from reference TRBV11-1 and TRBJ1-2): EAEVAQSPRYKITEKSQAVAFWCDPISGHATLYWYRQILGQGPELLVQFQDESVVDDSQLPKDRFSAERLKGVDSTLKIQPAELGDSAMYLCASSAGLNYGYTFGSGTRLTVV.

This clone appeared once. The rearrangement uses TRBV6-5 and TRBJ1-1; D not certain. The CDR3 totals 13 residues. From germline, CDR1 is MNHEY and CDR2 SVGAGI. Deletions cut 4 bases from V and 2 bases from J, with 8 bases between. CDR3 nucleotides: TGTGCCAGCAGTTTTCTGTTAAACACTGAAGCTTTCTTT. This sequence encodes CASSFLLNTEAFF.

The V gene is TRBV10-3, the J gene TRBJ1-1; TRBD1 aligns across 11 bases. In germline, CDR1 is ENHRY, CDR2 SYGVKD. The CDR3 is made up of 15 amino acids. Trimming took 3 bases from V and 5 from J; bases not matched to a gene: 5. CDR3 amino acids: CAISDGQGARTEAFF. DNA of the CDR3: TGTGCCATCAGTGACGGACAGGGGGCGCGGACTGAAGCTTTCTTT.

V usage is TRBV18 and J usage is TRBJ1-1; D is uncertain. With 5 bases removed from V and 0 bases from J, the gap between germline ends came to 16 bases. Germline-derived CDR1 and CDR2 are KGHSH and LQKENI. The CDR3 runs to 16 residues. In DNA, the CDR3 is TGTGCCAGCTCATCGCCGGGAGGGAAATTGAACACTGAAGCTTTCTTT. Encoded protein: CASSSPGGKLNTEAFF.

The chain carries TRBV11-3 and TRBJ1-2, with TRBD1 matching 9 bases. J lost 4 bases, V lost 0 bases, and 6 bases had no gene match. CDR1 and CDR2 from the germline V gene are SGHNT and YENEEA. This CDR3 contains 16 residues. Here the CDR3 DNA reads TGTGCCAGCAGCTTAGACTTACAGGGGGCTCGCTATGGCTACACCTTC. Protein sequence: CASSLDLQGARYGYTF. Full variable domain (remainder filled in from reference TRBV11-3 and TRBJ1-2): EAGVVQSPRYKIIEKKQPVAFWCNPISGHNTLYWYLQNLGQGPELLIRYENEEAVDDSQLPKDRFSAERLKGVDSTLKIQPAELGDSAVYLCASSLDLQGARYGYTFGSGTRLTVV.

Concerning this clone itself: This same CDR3 is encoded by further DNA sequences in the sample. The J gene is TRBJ1-1, the V gene TRBV5-1; no firm D call. This CDR3 has 15 residues. V lost 0 bases, J lost 0 bases, and 9 bases lay in between. Looked up from germline, CDR1 is SGHRS and CDR2 is YFSETQ. This chain's CDR3 is CASSLGAGMNTEAFF. As DNA, the CDR3 is TGCGCCAGCAGCTTGGGGGCAGGAATGAACACTGAAGCTTTCTTT.

The V call is TRBV6-1, the J call TRBJ1-5, with D unresolved. V lost 8 bases, J lost 5 bases, and 10 bases lay in between. From germline, CDR1 is MNHNS and CDR2 SASEGT. This CDR3 is built from 12 residues. The CDR3 DNA sequence: TGTGCCAGCCCCGACACCGATCAGCCCCAGCATTTT. It is translated as CASPDTDQPQHF.

The gene calls are TRBV5-4 and TRBJ1-1; D remains ambiguous. Trimming stripped 3 bases from V and 1 base from J, with 10 bases between. There are 14 residues in the CDR3. CDR1 SGHNT and CDR2 YYREEE come from the germline V gene (reference sequence). CDR3 in amino acids: CASSSNHRNTEAFF. The CDR3 DNA is TGTGCCAGCAGCTCGAACCACAGGAACACTGAAGCTTTCTTT.

The V and J genes are TRBV7-5 and TRBJ2-3; TRBD2 is taken as the D call from the table, unchecked against the DNA. TRBV7-5 is annotated as a pseudogene. The CDR3 spans 16 residues. The CDR3 sequence is CVRSLVRGGYTDTQYF. In nucleotides, the CDR3 is TGTGTCAGAAGCTTAGTCCGGGGTGGTTACACAGATACGCAGTATTTT.

The rearrangement uses TRBV9 and TRBJ2-1, with a possible D match to TRBD2 (6 bases). The V end lost 2 bases, the J end lost 6 bases, and 15 bases lay between the germline ends. This CDR3 is built from 15 residues. Germline V CDR1 and CDR2: SGDLS, YYNGEE. CDR3 sequence (DNA): TGTGCCAGCAGCGTTTCCGGGGGATGGAGCAATGAGCAGTTCTTC. It translates to CASSVSGGWSNEQFF.

The chain carries TRBV4-3 and TRBJ2-5; TRBD2 agrees at 7 bases. In germline, CDR1 is LGHNA, CDR2 YSLEER. Trimming at V came to 6 bases and at J to 7 bases, leaving 5 bases not matched to a gene. This CDR3 has 12 amino acids. CDR3 sequence: CASSPREGTQYF. The DNA for the CDR3 is TGCGCCAGCAGTCCTAGGGAGGGGACCCAGTACTTC.

The chain joins TRBV9 to TRBJ1-2; D is uncertain. Per germline, CDR1 SGDLS and CDR2 YYNGEE. The CDR3 loop spans 15 amino acids. V lost 3 bases, J lost 2 bases, and 14 bases lay in between. This CDR3 reads CASSGYDGMNYGYTF. CDR3 in DNA: TGTGCCAGCAGCGGCTACGACGGGATGAACTATGGCTACACCTTC.

The chain carries TRBV29-1 and TRBJ2-1; 8 bases are a match to TRBD2. V shed 4 bases and J 5 bases; nucleotides not matched to a gene: 10. Germline values: CDR1 SQVTM, CDR2 ANQGSEA. The CDR3 consists of 15 residues. The CDR3, as DNA: TGCAGCGTTGGGGCGGGAGGTAGAATCGACAATGAGCAGTTCTTC. Translation gives CSVGAGGRIDNEQFF.